The 26 T cell receptor beta chains below come from one sample, sequenced in a study of glioma-infiltrating T cells. The iRepertoire nested amplicon-rescue multiplex PCR amplified TCR alpha and beta CDR3s from RNA. MiXCR was run by TCRdb on the multiplex PCR reads, yielding one entry per CDR3 protein. The data contain 300,000 to 400,000 distinct CDR3 sequences, more than 35% of them singletons. The material sequenced was glioma tissue, nonneoplastic brain tissue, or PBMCs (not recorded which). Receptors were obtained from a human donor with low-grade glioma or glioblastoma, undergoing nonglioma brain surgery, or in good health (not recorded which).

This clonotype was seen at least ten times. The genes are TRBV6-2 or TRBV6-3 and TRBJ2-7, with 7 bases aligning to TRBD2. With V trimmed by 5 bases and J by 0 bases, 4 bases remained unmatched. The CDR3 has 14 residues. Per germline, CDR1 MNHEY and CDR2 SVGEGT. The DNA for the CDR3 is TGTGCCAGCAGTCGGGGCGGGAGCTCCTACGAGCAGTACTTC. It is translated as CASSRGGSSYEQYF.

The V and J genes are TRBV12-3 or TRBV12-4 and TRBJ2-7; D ambiguous. The CDR3 covers 11 residues. V lost 5 bases and J 6 bases, leaving 8 bases between the germline ends. The CDR3 spells CASSEVSEQYF. Here the CDR3 DNA reads TGTGCCAGCAGTGAGGTTTCCGAGCAGTACTTC.

In this sample, this clonotype turned up many times. This rearrangement joins TRBV4-3 to TRBJ2-3; TRBD2 matches at 9 bases. This CDR3 is 16 amino acids long. The V and J ends lost 1 base and 6 bases, in that order; junction bases with no gene match: 8. The germline CDR1 and CDR2 sequences are LGHNA and YSLEER. The CDR3 DNA follows: TGCGCCAGCAGCCAAGGCCCGGGACTAGCATCGGATACGCAGTATTTT. Translated: CASSQGPGLASDTQYF.

To note about this clonotype: A much more abundant neighbour one base away suggests this may be a read error. The V gene is TRBV2, the J gene TRBJ2-3, with D possibly being TRBD1 or TRBD2 (5 bases each). The CDR3 is 15 amino acids. Germline-derived CDR1 and CDR2 are SNHLY and FYNNEI. CDR3 amino acids: CASSVESSPTGTQYF. CDR3 coding DNA: TGTGCCAGCAGTGTGGAATCTAGCCCCACAGGTACGCAGTATTTT. Full variable domain (missing parts from reference TRBV2 and TRBJ2-3): EPEVTQTPSHQVTQMGQEVILRCVPISNHLYFYWYRQILGQKVEFLVSFYNNEISEKSEIFDDQFSVERPDGSNFTLKIRSTKLEDSAMYFCASSVESSPTGTQYFGPGTRLTVL.

The rearrangement joins TRBV5-5 to TRBJ2-2, with 11 bases fitting TRBD2. Germline trimming cut 4 bases from V and 6 bases from J; bases unmatched to any gene: 8. This CDR3 spans 16 amino acids. Per germline, CDR1 SGHKS and CDR2 YYEKEE (reference sequence). CDR3 region: CASSGVAGGTAGELFF. The CDR3 bases are TGTGCCAGCAGCGGAGTAGCGGGAGGGACGGCCGGGGAGCTGTTTTTT.

The CDR3 spells CAIKEASGGSYEQYF. CDR3 in DNA: TGTGCCATCAAGGAGGCTAGCGGGGGTTCCTACGAGCAGTACTTC. This chain uses TRBV10-3 with TRBJ2-7; 10 bases are a match to TRBD2. The CDR3 extends over 15 amino acids. Losses at the gene ends were 7 bases for V and 1 base for J; bases not matched to a gene: 7. CDR1 ENHRY and CDR2 SYGVKD come from the germline V gene.

V is TRBV28 and J is TRBJ1-1, with D possibly TRBD1 on 5 matching bases. With 1 base removed from V and 1 base from J, the gap between germline ends came to 10 bases. CDR1 is MDHEN and CDR2 is SYDVKM in the germline V gene. This CDR3 is 15 amino acids long. CDR3 bases: TGTGCCAGCAGTTTATTTACAGGACAGAACACTGAAGCTTTCTTT. Protein sequence: CASSLFTGQNTEAFF.

In the case of this clonotype: Sequence at one end of the junction differs from germline and may be a read error. V gene TRBV10-3 combines with J gene TRBJ1-1, with a weak D call TRBD1 (5 bases). The germline V gene has CDR1 ENHRY and CDR2 SYGVKD. The CDR3 spans 13 residues. CDR3 in amino acids: CAISARVDTEALF. The CDR3 nucleotides read TGTGCCATCAGTGCAAGAGTGGACACTGAAGCTCTCTTT.

The J gene is TRBJ2-1, the V gene TRBV7-3, with 7 positions matching TRBD1. The germline CDR1 and CDR2 sequences are SGHTA and FQGTGA. The CDR3 is 13 amino acids. V lost 5 bases, J lost 10 bases, and 8 bases stayed unmatched. The CDR3 DNA sequence: TGTGCCAGCAGCATAAGGGACAGTTCAGAGCAGTTCTTC. This translates into CASSIRDSSEQFF.

Regarding this clonotype: A much larger clonotype is one base distant, so this may be a read error. V usage is TRBV27 and J usage is TRBJ2-7, with D unclear. Germline V gives CDR1 MNHEY, CDR2 SMNVEV (reference sequence). CDR3 length equals 13 residues. Trimming cost V 4 bases and J 2 bases, with 9 bases left between them. Written as DNA, the CDR3 is TGTGCCAGCAGTTCCGAGACAACCTACGAGCAGTACTTC. Amino acids: CASSSETTYEQYF.

On this clonotype: A clone one base away is much larger, so this may be a read error. The J gene is TRBJ2-2, the V gene TRBV10-3; tentative D call: TRBD1 (6 bases). The germline V gene encodes CDR1 ENHRY and CDR2 SYGVKD. The CDR3 contains 16 residues. The CDR3 is CASSPVDSLGAGELVF. The CDR3 DNA sequence: TGTGCCAGCAGTCCCGTCGATTCACTGGGGGCCGGGGAGCTGGTTTTT.

V is TRBV19 and J is TRBJ1-5; D may be TRBD1 (6 bases). The germline gives CDR1 LNHDA, CDR2 SQIVND (reference sequence). The ends were cut back, 4 bases at V and 7 bases at J, with 14 bases in the middle. The CDR3 loop spans 14 amino acids. CDR3 protein: CASSTNRDPQPQHF. The CDR3, as DNA: TGTGCCAGTAGTACTAACAGGGATCCCCAGCCCCAGCATTTT.

This sequence joins TRBV27 and TRBJ2-7; the D gene is possibly TRBD2 (7 bases). V lost 5 bases and J lost 4, with 18 bases in between. Germline V CDR1 and CDR2: MNHEY, SMNVEV (reference sequence). There are 15 residues in the CDR3. In nucleotides, the CDR3 is TGTGCCAGCAGTCCCCTGGGGGGGGGCAGTTACGAGCAGTACTTC. It codes for CASSPLGGGSYEQYF.

V gene TRBV7-2 combines with J gene TRBJ1-5; D call uncertain. V was cut by 4 bases and J by 5 bases, with 12 bases left in between. CDR1 and CDR2 from the germline V gene are SGHTA and FQGNSA. CDR3 length: 14 residues. The CDR3, as DNA: TGTGCCAGCAGCTCGGACTCGCCCTATCAGCCCCAGCATTTT. It translates to CASSSDSPYQPQHF. The whole variable domain, remainder taken from reference TRBV7-2 and TRBJ1-5, is GAGVSQSPSNKVTEKGKDVELRCDPISGHTALYWYRQSLGQGLEFLIYFQGNSAPDKSGLPSDRFSAERTGGSVSTLTIQRTQQEDSAVYLCASSSDSPYQPQHFGDGTRLSIL.

The chain has TRBV4-1 and TRBJ2-3; D possibly corresponds to TRBD1 (6 bases). This CDR3 is built from 17 residues. Trimming left V 4 bases short and J 4 bases short, with 21 bases between. Germline V CDR1 and CDR2: MGHRA, YSYEKL. CDR3 loop: CASSLYPDRRVPDTQYF. The CDR3 DNA sequence: TGCGCCAGCAGCCTGTACCCCGACAGGAGAGTGCCAGATACGCAGTATTTT.

This clonotype appeared many times. V gene TRBV6-1 combines with J gene TRBJ1-3; maybe TRBD1 (6 bases). Between the trimmed V and J ends, which lost 6 bases and 3 bases, there was a span of 9 bases. Germline loops: CDR1 MNHNS, CDR2 SASEGT. This CDR3 has 13 residues. The CDR3 region is CASRMTGGNTIYF. The CDR3 coding sequence is TGTGCCAGCAGGATGACAGGTGGAAACACCATATATTTT.

V usage is TRBV6-4 and J usage is TRBJ2-1; D remains unclear. The CDR3 loop spans 15 amino acids. Trimming took 2 bases from V and 9 from J, leaving 17 bases between them. The V gene's germline CDR1 is MRHNA and CDR2 SNTAGT. CDR3 in amino acids: CASSDVGRALSEQFF. In DNA, the CDR3 is TGTGCCAGCAGTGACGTAGGACGAGCCCTAAGTGAGCAGTTCTTC.

Only a few counts were recorded for this clonotype. The chain employs TRBV20-1 and TRBJ2-4, with D uncertain. The V and J ends lost 6 bases and 0 bases respectively, with 12 bases between them. Germline V lookup: CDR1 DFQATT, CDR2 SNEGSKA (reference sequence). The CDR3 is 14 residues long. CDR3 protein: CSALDRLAKNIQYF. The CDR3 coding sequence is TGCAGTGCCTTGGACCGGTTAGCCAAAAACATTCAGTACTTC.

At least ten counts were recorded for this clonotype. This chain joins TRBV6-6 and TRBJ2-3; 7 nucleotides agree with TRBD1. Germline values: CDR1 MNHNY, CDR2 SVGAGI (reference sequence). This CDR3 spans 14 amino acids. Trimming removed 2 bases from V and 4 bases from J; junction bases left unmatched: 3. The CDR3 reads CASSYRDRSDTQYF. CDR3 bases: TGTGCCAGCAGTTACCGGGACAGATCAGATACGCAGTATTTT.

Regarding this clonotype: A much larger clone differs by one base, so this may be a read error. This rearrangement joins TRBV28 to TRBJ2-1, with unresolved D. V lost 3 bases to trimming and J lost 5 bases, with 5 bases between them. The CDR3 is 12 residues long. Germline values: CDR1 MDHEN, CDR2 SYDVKM. This CDR3 is CASSFQDNEQFF. Written as DNA, the CDR3 is TGTGCCAGCAGTTTTCAGGACAATGAGCAGTTCTTC.

V gene TRBV4-1 combines with J gene TRBJ2-7; 7 bases align to TRBD1. The trim removed 2 bases at V and 6 bases at J, leaving 10 bases unmatched. This CDR3 comprises 15 residues. The germline V gene has CDR1 MGHRA and CDR2 YSYEKL. The CDR3 nucleotides read TGCGCCAGCAGCCAAATTGACAGGGTAAGCCCCGAGCAGTACTTC. It specifies CASSQIDRVSPEQYF.

V gene TRBV5-8 combines with J gene TRBJ2-7; perhaps TRBD1 as D (5 bases). V lost 2 bases to trimming and J lost 4 bases, with 10 bases between them. The CDR3 consists of 13 residues. CDR1 SGHTS and CDR2 YDEGEE come from the germline V gene. CDR3 sequence reads: CASSLIRAYEQYF. Here the CDR3 DNA reads TGTGCCAGCAGCTTAATCAGGGCGTACGAGCAGTACTTC.

This clonotype was detected ten times or more. The gene calls are TRBV25-1 and TRBJ2-6; D remains unclear. The CDR3 consists of 11 residues. Trimming left V 8 bases short and J 8 bases short, with 7 bases between. The V gene's germline CDR1 is MGHDK and CDR2 SYGVNS. The CDR3 region has the DNA TGTGCCAGCGGAGCCACCAACGTCCTGACTTTC. Translating gives CASGATNVLTF. The full variable domain, rest sourced from reference TRBV25-1 and TRBJ2-6, is EADIYQTPRYLVIGTGKKITLECSQTMGHDKMYWYQQDPGMELHLIHYSYGVNSTEKGDLSSESTVSRIRTEHFPLTLESARPSHTSQYLCASGATNVLTFGAGSRLTVL.

The chain combines TRBV18 with TRBJ1-1; TRBD1 aligns across 12 bases. Germline values: CDR1 KGHSH, CDR2 LQKENI. The V and J ends lost 5 bases and 3 bases, in that order; junction bases with no gene match: 4. The CDR3 is 15 amino acids. This CDR3 reads CASSMGQGAYTEAFF. The CDR3 DNA sequence: TGTGCCAGCTCAATGGGACAGGGGGCCTACACTGAAGCTTTCTTT.

The J gene is TRBJ2-2, the V gene TRBV20-1, with a tentative D call TRBD1 (6 bases). CDR3 size: 14 residues. V was pared by 5 bases and J by 3 bases, with 13 bases between. Germline V gene lookup returns CDR1 DFQATT and CDR2 SNEGSKA (reference sequence). CDR3 coding DNA: TGCAGTGCTGGGACATGGACGGACACCGGGGAGCTGTTTTTT. This codes for CSAGTWTDTGELFF.

This clonotype was seen repeatedly, ten times or more. This sequence joins TRBV6-1 and TRBJ1-2, with D perhaps matching TRBD1 (6 bases). From germline, CDR1 is MNHNS and CDR2 SASEGT. Trimming pared 7 bases from V and 6 bases from J, leaving 12 bases between. CDR3 length equals 12 residues. CDR3 sequence: CASTQGVNGYTF. The CDR3 DNA reads as TGTGCCAGCACACAGGGTGTTAATGGCTACACCTTC.